Listed here are 25 T cell receptor beta chains from one sample, sequenced in a study of T cell repertoires in cytomegalovirus infection. TCRdb recomputed calls from the reads with MiXCR, one row per CDR3 protein. The data contain 650,000 to 900,000 distinct CDR3 sequences, approximately 32% of them seen just once; the ten biggest clones take up about an eighth. These receptors have no known antigen. The source was cultured CD8+ T cells from PBMCs, collected from culture after CMV antigen stimulation. These receptors all come from a human donor in good health (CMV status not recorded). Some clones in this sample may be carry-over from other donors' samples.

This clonotype was counted only a few times. The gene calls are TRBV7-6 and TRBJ1-2; D gene uncertain. Germline V gene data show CDR1 as SGHVS and CDR2 as FNYEAQ. The CDR3 runs 18 residues. V lost 1 base and J 0 bases, leaving 18 bases between the germline ends. The CDR3 protein is CASSLGPRAATANYGYTF. The CDR3 nucleotides read TGTGCCAGCAGCTTAGGCCCTCGGGCAGCCACCGCTAACTATGGCTACACCTTC.

The sample holds a few counts of this clonotype. The rearrangement joins TRBV6-2 or TRBV6-3 to TRBJ2-7; 9 bases agree with TRBD1. Germline CDR1 MNHEY, CDR2 SVGEGT. V was clipped by 6 bases and J by 7 bases; unmatched bases: 19. This CDR3 is 17 amino acids long. As DNA, the CDR3 is TGTGCCAGCAGCCAGTTACGGACAGGGGACCCCAGGAGGGAGCAGTACGTC. It translates to CASSQLRTGDPRREQYV.

This clonotype was found once. V gene TRBV6-5 combines with J gene TRBJ1-2; 8 bases agree with TRBD1. Germline CDR1 reads MNHEY; CDR2 reads SVGAGI. Trimming cost V 0 bases and J 1 base; bases outside gene matches: 4. The CDR3 is 16 amino acids. The chain's CDR3 is CASSYSRQGFNYGYTF. CDR3 in DNA: TGTGCCAGCAGTTACTCGAGACAGGGGTTTAACTATGGCTACACCTTC.

The chain is built from TRBV20-1 and TRBJ1-2; TRBD1 matches at 8 bases. Looked up from germline, CDR1 is DFQATT and CDR2 is SNEGSKA (reference sequence). The CDR3 loop spans 15 amino acids. V shed 3 bases, J shed 0 bases, and the junction held 6 bases outside the gene matches. As DNA, the CDR3 is TGCAGTGCTAGGGACAGGGCGCTTTCTAACTATGGCTACACCTTC. It encodes CSARDRALSNYGYTF.

The J gene is TRBJ2-5, the V gene TRBV3-1; D is perhaps TRBD1 (6 bases). This CDR3 is built from 17 residues. CDR1 is LGHDT and CDR2 is YNNKEL in the germline V gene (reference sequence). Trimming removed 0 bases from V and 5 bases from J, with 19 bases in between. The CDR3 nucleotides are TGTGCCAGCAGCCAAGATGGGGGCTCCCGGTGGGATGAGACCCAGTACTTC. Amino acid sequence: CASSQDGGSRWDETQYF.

This clonotype has more than one count but fewer than ten. One base away lies a much larger clone, so this may be a sequencing read error. The chain carries TRBV6-5 and TRBJ2-1; the D gene is possibly TRBD2 (5 bases). This CDR3 is built from 13 residues. CDR1 and CDR2 (germline): MNHEY, SVGAGI. Trimming pared 0 bases from V and 6 bases from J, leaving 6 bases between. CDR3 in amino acids: CASSYSDFNEQFF. In DNA, the CDR3 is TGTGCCAGCAGTTACTCGGACTTCAATGAGCAGTTCTTC.

This clonotype came up a few times. The rearrangement joins TRBV6-1 to TRBJ2-7; D possibly corresponds to TRBD1 (6 bases). V was shortened by 7 bases and J by 3 bases, with 19 bases between the two germline ends. CDR3 size: 15 residues. Germline CDR1 is MNHNS and CDR2 is SASEGT. The chain's CDR3 is CASNPGHRTFYEQYV. CDR3 nucleotides: TGTGCCAGCAATCCGGGACACCGAACCTTCTACGAGCAGTACGTC.

A few counts support this clonotype. J is TRBJ1-1 and V is TRBV20-1; no firm D call. This CDR3 region has 16 residues. Trimming stripped 1 base from V and 1 base from J, with 16 bases between. Germline V gene lookup returns CDR1 DFQATT and CDR2 SNEGSKA (reference sequence). The CDR3, as DNA: TGCAGTGCTAGAGTTTTCGAGGGTAGGAGGAACACTGAAGCTTTCTTT. Translated, it gives CSARVFEGRRNTEAFF.

This chain uses TRBV15 with TRBJ2-1; 7 positions agree with TRBD2. The CDR3 length is 15 residues. With V trimmed by 9 bases and J by 0 bases, 8 bases remained unmatched. In germline, CDR1 is LNHNV, CDR2 YYDKDF (reference sequence). The CDR3 loop is CATAGGGSSYNEQFF. The CDR3, as DNA: TGTGCCACGGCAGGCGGGGGAAGCTCCTACAATGAGCAGTTCTTC. Supplemented by reference TRBV15 and TRBJ2-1, the full variable domain reads DAMVIQNPRYQVTQFGKPVTLSCSQTLNHNVMYWYQQKSSQAPKLLFHYYDKDFNNEADTPDNFQSRRPNTSFCFLDIRSPGLGDTAMYLCATAGGGSSYNEQFFGPGTRLTVL.

This chain links TRBV7-4 with TRBJ2-1; 7 bases line up with TRBD2. Trimming removed 2 bases from V and 5 bases from J; junction bases left unmatched: 12. CDR1 and CDR2 from the germline V gene are SGHVT and SQSDAQ. The CDR3 runs 17 residues. The CDR3 spells CASSLIRGEADDNEQFF. The CDR3 nucleotides read TGTGCCAGCAGCTTAATCCGGGGGGAAGCAGATGACAATGAGCAGTTCTTC.

This rearrangement joins TRBV19 to TRBJ1-2, with unresolved D. The ends were cut back, 2 bases at V and 6 bases at J, with 10 bases in the middle. CDR1 LNHDA and CDR2 SQIVND come from the germline V gene (reference sequence). CDR3 length equals 13 residues. CDR3 in amino acids: CASSIWASDGYTF. The DNA of the CDR3 is TGTGCCAGTAGTATATGGGCCTCGGATGGCTACACCTTC.

This clonotype was observed a few times. The rearrangement joins TRBV12-3 or TRBV12-4 to TRBJ2-1, with 12 bases matching TRBD2. J gave up 10 bases and V 1 base, and 11 bases lay outside the gene matches. This CDR3 contains 17 residues. The CDR3 sequence is CASSLVSASGGAREQFF. The DNA of the CDR3 is TGTGCCAGCAGTTTAGTATCCGCTAGCGGGGGGGCTCGGGAGCAGTTCTTC.

The J gene is TRBJ2-4, the V gene TRBV15; TRBD2 matches 8 bases. CDR3 length equals 15 residues. With V trimmed by 3 bases and J by 6 bases, 7 bases remained unmatched. The germline gives CDR1 LNHNV, CDR2 YYDKDF (reference sequence). The CDR3 coding sequence is TGTGCCACCAGCAGCCCCGGGGGGGCCGGAAACATTCAGTACTTC. Translated, it gives CATSSPGGAGNIQYF. Filled out from reference TRBV15 and TRBJ2-4, the complete variable domain reads DAMVIQNPRYQVTQFGKPVTLSCSQTLNHNVMYWYQQKSSQAPKLLFHYYDKDFNNEADTPDNFQSRRPNTSFCFLDIRSPGLGDTAMYLCATSSPGGAGNIQYFGAGTRLSVL.

This clonotype was observed at least ten times. This chain joins TRBV7-9 and TRBJ2-1; TRBD1 aligns across 11 bases. The ends lost 5 bases at V and 8 bases at J; junction bases unmatched: 8. Germline V gene data show CDR1 as SEHNR and CDR2 as FQNEAQ (reference sequence). This CDR3 spans 15 amino acids. CDR3 sequence: CASSPRPGQGDEQFF. The DNA for the CDR3 is TGTGCCAGCAGCCCCCGACCGGGACAGGGGGATGAGCAGTTCTTC.

The rearrangement joins TRBV4-1 to TRBJ1-1, with D possibly being TRBD1 (5 bases). Germline V CDR1 and CDR2: MGHRA, YSYEKL. Trimming took 5 bases from V and 0 from J, leaving 16 bases between them. The CDR3 spans 16 residues. As DNA, the CDR3 is TGCGCCAGCAGCTCAGCCGGGGGGATTTTGAACACTGAAGCTTTCTTT. This sequence encodes CASSSAGGILNTEAFF.

This clonotype showed up many times. The V gene is TRBV7-8, the J gene TRBJ2-1; 9 nucleotides align to TRBD2. Germline CDR1 is SGHVS and CDR2 is FQNEAQ. The CDR3 loop spans 13 amino acids. Germline trimming cut 7 bases from V and 5 bases from J; bases unmatched to any gene: 3. The CDR3 loop reads CASTGLADNEQFF. The CDR3 bases are TGTGCCAGCACGGGACTAGCAGACAATGAGCAGTTCTTC.

The chain combines TRBV4-2 with TRBJ2-7; 7 bases match TRBD2. Germline V CDR1 and CDR2: LGHNA, YNFKEQ. The CDR3 spans 15 residues. V shed 4 bases and J 3 bases; nucleotides not matched to a gene: 9. The CDR3 bases are TGTGCCAGCAGCCCAACGCGGGGGTTCGGCTACGAGCAGTACTTC. This sequence encodes CASSPTRGFGYEQYF.

This clonotype occurred many times. CDR3 bases: TGTGCCATCAGTGCTCCAACAGGGGGCCAGCGGGGCAATCAGCCCCAGCATTTT. As protein: CAISAPTGGQRGNQPQHF. The chain carries TRBV10-3 and TRBJ1-5; 9 bases are a match to TRBD1. The CDR3 has 18 amino acids. CDR1 is ENHRY and CDR2 is SYGVKD in the germline V gene. The ends lost 4 bases at V and 2 bases at J; junction bases unmatched: 12.

V usage is TRBV6-5 and J usage is TRBJ1-5; D is possibly TRBD1 (5 bases). Trimming removed 3 bases at V and 0 bases at J, with 12 bases between. The CDR3 spans 16 residues. Germline-derived CDR1 and CDR2 are MNHEY and SVGAGI. CDR3 sequence (DNA): TGTGCCAGCAGTTATTCTCACACAGGTAGCAATCAGCCCCAGCATTTT. Encoded protein: CASSYSHTGSNQPQHF.

The chain has TRBV6-6 and TRBJ2-1, with TRBD2 as a possible D gene (6 bases). The CDR3 contains 13 residues. V dropped 0 bases and J dropped 8 bases, with 8 bases sitting between them. Germline-derived CDR1 and CDR2 are MNHNY and SVGAGI (reference sequence). The DNA for the CDR3 is TGTGCCAGCAGTTACTCGCGGGGCGATGAGCAGTTCTTC. Protein sequence: CASSYSRGDEQFF.

V usage is TRBV13 and J usage is TRBJ1-1; tentative D call: TRBD1 (5 bases). This CDR3 spans 15 amino acids. Germline CDR1 and CDR2: PRHDT and FYEKMQ (reference sequence). V shed 0 bases and J shed 5 bases, with 13 bases lying between them. The CDR3 DNA is TGTGCCAGCAGCTTAGGCCTGGGGGTCGGGACTGAAGCTTTCTTT. Its protein product is CASSLGLGVGTEAFF.

The V and J genes are TRBV12-3 or TRBV12-4 and TRBJ2-1; 8 nucleotides align to TRBD1. The trim removed 5 bases at V and 7 bases at J, leaving 13 bases unmatched. The CDR3 is 16 amino acids. CDR3 loop: CASSDPTGVGHNEQFF. For the CDR3, the DNA is TGTGCCAGCAGTGATCCGACAGGGGTTGGTCATAATGAGCAGTTCTTC.

To note about this clonotype: A junction end diverges from the germline sequence, so it may reflect a read error. The chain recombines TRBV7-6 with TRBJ1-5, with D unclear. Germline CDR1 and CDR2: SGHVS and FNYEAQ. CDR3 size: 17 residues. This chain's CDR3 is CVSSPVEAANSNQPQHF. As DNA, the CDR3 is TGTGTCAGCAGCCCAGTAGAGGCAGCTAATAGCAATCAGCCCCAGCATTTT.

This chain links TRBV5-4 with TRBJ2-2, with D hard to call. From germline, CDR1 is SGHNT and CDR2 YYREEE (reference sequence). V dropped 3 bases and J dropped 0 bases, with 12 bases sitting between them. There are 16 residues in the CDR3. CDR3 in amino acids: CASSSQVVANTGELFF. The CDR3 bases are TGTGCCAGCAGCTCCCAGGTGGTGGCGAACACCGGGGAGCTGTTTTTT.

This clonotype was counted many times. The gene calls are TRBV27 and TRBJ1-1; 8 bases fit TRBD1. Germline-derived CDR1 and CDR2 are MNHEY and SMNVEV (reference sequence). The V and J ends lost 5 bases and 4 bases, in that order; junction bases with no gene match: 6. The CDR3 loop spans 14 amino acids. The CDR3 sequence is CASSHGQGGTEAFF. In nucleotides, the CDR3 is TGTGCCAGCAGTCACGGACAGGGAGGCACTGAAGCTTTCTTT.